These T cell receptor beta chains were read from a single sample in a study of shared clonotypes between healthy human individuals. Profiling relied on immunoSEQ multiplex PCR, and the TCRdb table lists in-frame clones only, not all of them. The table has a few million clones, around 90% seen once; the top ten hold around 0.14%. Sequenced material: naive CD4+ T cells sorted from blood. Receptors were obtained from a man between 18 and 35 years old in good health. The CDR3 runs from the conserved cysteine through the conserved F or W. The D gene is left open where the match is weak. A clone size is listed for some rows: how often the clone was seen (once, few, many), or a class if it is expanded.

j_gene: TRBJ2-7
v_gene: TRBV6-5
abundance: .
d_gene: .
CDR3nt: TGTGCCAGCAGTCGACAGATGGGTCCCTACGAGCAGTACTTC
CDR3aa: CASSRQMGPYEQYF

j_gene: TRBJ1-5
v_gene: TRBV4-1
abundance: .
d_gene: .
CDR3nt: TGCGCCAGCAGCCCTACAGGGTCGCTTGTAAATCAGCCCCAGCATTTT
CDR3aa: CASSPTGSLVNQPQHF

j_gene: TRBJ2-7
v_gene: TRBV6-6
abundance: .
d_gene: TRBD2
CDR3nt: TGTGCCAGCGGCAGGACTAGCTCCTACGAGCAGTACTTC
CDR3aa: CASGRTSSYEQYF

j_gene: TRBJ1-3
v_gene: TRBV5-6
abundance: .
d_gene: TRBD1
CDR3nt: TGTGCCAGCAGCTCCAGGGGGCCTGGAAACACCATATATTTT
CDR3aa: CASSSRGPGNTIYF

j_gene: TRBJ2-7
v_gene: TRBV6-6
abundance: once
d_gene: .
CDR3nt: TGTGCCAGCAGGGGATCCAGATCTAGCTACGAGCAGTACTTC
CDR3aa: CASRGSRSSYEQYF

j_gene: TRBJ2-7
v_gene: TRBV4-3
abundance: .
d_gene: .
CDR3nt: TGCGCCAGCAGCCCCCTTCAGGGCAGGAATACTCAAGCCTACGAGCAGTACTTC
CDR3aa: CASSPLQGRNTQAYEQYF

j_gene: TRBJ2-3
v_gene: TRBV5-4
abundance: once
d_gene: .
CDR3nt: TGTGCCAGCAGCTTCGGGATCCTTACCGAGTCGCAGTATTTT
CDR3aa: CASSFGILTESQYF

j_gene: TRBJ2-2
v_gene: TRBV7-9
abundance: once
d_gene: .
CDR3nt: TGTGCCAGCAGCTTAATTGGGGGGACGAACACCGGGGAGCTGTTTTTT
CDR3aa: CASSLIGGTNTGELFF

j_gene: TRBJ2-7
v_gene: TRBV27
abundance: .
d_gene: TRBD1
CDR3nt: TGTGCCAGCAGTACGACCGGGACAGGGGGGGACTACGAGCAGTACTTC
CDR3aa: CASSTTGTGGDYEQYF

j_gene: TRBJ2-5
v_gene: TRBV20-1
abundance: .
d_gene: .
CDR3nt: TGCAGTGTGGAATACCAAGAGACCCAGTACTTC
CDR3aa: CSVEYQETQYF

j_gene: TRBJ1-5
v_gene: TRBV19
abundance: .
d_gene: .
CDR3nt: TGTGCTTCTGCATCCGGCAATCAGCCCCAGCATTTT
CDR3aa: CASASGNQPQHF

j_gene: TRBJ2-3
v_gene: TRBV2
abundance: .
d_gene: .
CDR3nt: TGTGCCAGCAGTGGGGGACTGACCACTAGCACAGATACGCAGTATTTT
CDR3aa: CASSGGLTTSTDTQYF

j_gene: TRBJ2-6
v_gene: TRBV11-2
abundance: .
d_gene: .
CDR3nt: TGTGCCAGCAGCTCCGGATTATCTGGGGCCAACGTCCTGACTTTC
CDR3aa: CASSSGLSGANVLTF

j_gene: TRBJ2-7
v_gene: TRBV5-1
abundance: .
d_gene: TRBD1
CDR3nt: TGCGCCAGCAGCTTGGCCACAGGGGGCTCCTACGAGCAGTACTTC
CDR3aa: CASSLATGGSYEQYF

j_gene: TRBJ2-3
v_gene: TRBV11-2
abundance: .
d_gene: .
CDR3nt: TGTGCCAGCAGCTTATGGGCAGGATCGTCAGATACGCAGTATTTT
CDR3aa: CASSLWAGSSDTQYF

j_gene: TRBJ2-5
v_gene: TRBV6-5
abundance: .
d_gene: .
CDR3nt: TGTGCCAGCAGTTACTCGACTGCTGGGCTGCAGACCCAGTACTTC
CDR3aa: CASSYSTAGLQTQYF

j_gene: TRBJ2-1
v_gene: TRBV11-3
abundance: .
d_gene: .
CDR3nt: TGTGCCAGCAGCGCCGATCGGGATGAGCAGTTCTTC
CDR3aa: CASSADRDEQFF

j_gene: TRBJ1-1
v_gene: TRBV30
abundance: .
d_gene: .
CDR3nt: TGTGCCTGGAGTTGGCAGGGGTTGGGGAGCGCTGAAGCTTTCTTT
CDR3aa: CAWSWQGLGSAEAFF

j_gene: TRBJ2-2
v_gene: TRBV9
abundance: .
d_gene: TRBD1
CDR3nt: TGTGCCAGCAGCGCGAGGGGACAGCCAGACACCGGGGAGCTGTTTTTT
CDR3aa: CASSARGQPDTGELFF

j_gene: TRBJ2-1
v_gene: TRBV20-1
abundance: .
d_gene: .
CDR3nt: TGCAGTGCTAGGACGGTCAATGAGCAGTTCTTC
CDR3aa: CSARTVNEQFF

j_gene: TRBJ1-2
v_gene: TRBV9
abundance: .
d_gene: .
CDR3nt: TGTGCCAGCAGCGTTGCAGGGGAAATTAACTATGGCTACACCTTC
CDR3aa: CASSVAGEINYGYTF

j_gene: TRBJ2-7
v_gene: TRBV19
abundance: .
d_gene: .
CDR3nt: TGTGCCAGTAGTATGGAAAGGGTTGGGGAGCAGTACTTC
CDR3aa: CASSMERVGEQYF

j_gene: TRBJ2-3
v_gene: TRBV27
abundance: .
d_gene: .
CDR3nt: TGTGCCAGCAGAGATCTAGCGAGAATTAGCACAGATACGCAGTATTTT
CDR3aa: CASRDLARISTDTQYF

j_gene: TRBJ2-5
v_gene: TRBV10-3
abundance: .
d_gene: .
CDR3nt: TGTGCCATCAGTGAGGCACAGTACCAAGAGACCCAGTACTTC
CDR3aa: CAISEAQYQETQYF

j_gene: TRBJ2-7
v_gene: TRBV5-4
abundance: .
d_gene: .
CDR3nt: TGTGCCAGCAGCTTGAACACCTACGAGCAGTACTTC
CDR3aa: CASSLNTYEQYF

j_gene: TRBJ2-1
v_gene: TRBV9
abundance: once
d_gene: .
CDR3nt: TGTGCCAGCAGCGTAGATGGGCCGACGGCTGAGCAGTTCTTC
CDR3aa: CASSVDGPTAEQFF

j_gene: TRBJ1-1
v_gene: TRBV11-2
abundance: .
d_gene: TRBD1
CDR3nt: TGTGCCAGCAGCTTATTCGGGACAGGGGGCGTTAGAGAAGCTTTCTTT
CDR3aa: CASSLFGTGGVREAFF

j_gene: TRBJ2-3
v_gene: TRBV18
abundance: .
d_gene: TRBD2
CDR3nt: TGTGCCAGCTCACCACTAGCGGGAGGGCCCGCAGATACGCAGTATTTT
CDR3aa: CASSPLAGGPADTQYF

j_gene: TRBJ2-7
v_gene: TRBV5-1
abundance: .
d_gene: .
CDR3nt: TGCGCCCGGGGTAGGGGGGTGCCTTCCTACGAGCAGTACTTC
CDR3aa: CARGRGVPSYEQYF

j_gene: TRBJ2-7
v_gene: TRBV11-2
abundance: .
d_gene: .
CDR3nt: TGTGCCAGCAGCCCTTCCTCAGGGGGGGCCTACGAGCAGTACTTC
CDR3aa: CASSPSSGGAYEQYF

j_gene: TRBJ2-7
v_gene: TRBV20-1
abundance: .
d_gene: .
CDR3nt: TGCAGTGCTAGAGCTTCTTACGAGCAGTACTTC
CDR3aa: CSARASYEQYF

j_gene: TRBJ1-2
v_gene: TRBV7-2
abundance: .
d_gene: .
CDR3nt: TGTGCCAGCAGCTCCGGGACAACCCTCTATGGCTACACCTTC
CDR3aa: CASSSGTTLYGYTF

j_gene: TRBJ2-2
v_gene: TRBV6-1
abundance: .
d_gene: .
CDR3nt: TGTGCCAGCAGTGTAGGGGGAGGGAGAGTAAACACCGGGGAGCTGTTTTTT
CDR3aa: CASSVGGGRVNTGELFF

j_gene: TRBJ1-1
v_gene: TRBV6-1
abundance: .
d_gene: TRBD1
CDR3nt: TGTGCCAGCAGGAAGACAGGGACCGGGAACACTGAAGCTTTCTTT
CDR3aa: CASRKTGTGNTEAFF

j_gene: TRBJ1-1
v_gene: TRBV2
abundance: few
d_gene: .
CDR3nt: TGTGCCAGCAGGTTCAGGTTAGGGTCTTCCACTGAAGCTTTCTTT
CDR3aa: CASRFRLGSSTEAFF

j_gene: TRBJ2-7
v_gene: TRBV5-6
abundance: .
d_gene: .
CDR3nt: TGTGCCAGCAGCCCGGATTCTCGTTTAGGCGAGCAGTACTTC
CDR3aa: CASSPDSRLGEQYF

j_gene: TRBJ1-6
v_gene: TRBV9
abundance: .
d_gene: .
CDR3nt: TGTGCCAGCAGCGGCAGCGTCTCCTATAATTCACCCCTCCACTTT
CDR3aa: CASSGSVSYNSPLHF

j_gene: TRBJ2-2
v_gene: TRBV30
abundance: .
d_gene: TRBD1
CDR3nt: TGTGCCTGGAGGTACCGGGACAGGGTAGGGGAGCTGTTTTTT
CDR3aa: CAWRYRDRVGELFF

j_gene: TRBJ2-2
v_gene: TRBV7-2
abundance: .
d_gene: TRBD2
CDR3nt: TGTGCCAGCAGCTTACTGAAGCGGGGAGGGAACACCGGGGAGCTGTTTTTT
CDR3aa: CASSLLKRGGNTGELFF

j_gene: TRBJ2-5
v_gene: TRBV6-1
abundance: .
d_gene: TRBD2
CDR3nt: TGTGCCAGCGGACTAGTTGGAGAGACCCAGTACTTC
CDR3aa: CASGLVGETQYF

j_gene: TRBJ2-7
v_gene: TRBV5-6
abundance: .
d_gene: .
CDR3nt: TGTGCCAGCAGAGGAGATAGCTCCTACGAGCAGTACTTC
CDR3aa: CASRGDSSYEQYF

j_gene: TRBJ1-1
v_gene: TRBV5-5
abundance: .
d_gene: TRBD1
CDR3nt: TGTGCCAGCAGCCCCACAGGGGGCGCGTCGGGAACTGAAGCTTTCTTT
CDR3aa: CASSPTGGASGTEAFF

j_gene: TRBJ1-3
v_gene: TRBV7-8
abundance: .
d_gene: .
CDR3nt: TGTGCCAGCAGCTTCGGGCAGGGCATGGTATATTTT
CDR3aa: CASSFGQGMVYF

j_gene: TRBJ2-5
v_gene: TRBV29-1
abundance: .
d_gene: .
CDR3nt: TGCAGCGTGGGGTCGGGACTGGAGCAAGAGACCCAGTACTTC
CDR3aa: CSVGSGLEQETQYF

j_gene: TRBJ2-7
v_gene: TRBV6-5
abundance: .
d_gene: .
CDR3nt: TGTGCCAGCAGCCGGGGTTCCTCCTACGAGCAGTACTTC
CDR3aa: CASSRGSSYEQYF

j_gene: TRBJ1-3
v_gene: TRBV5-1
abundance: .
d_gene: .
CDR3nt: TGCGCCAGCAGCTTGAAAGGGACACAATCTGGAAACACCATATATTTT
CDR3aa: CASSLKGTQSGNTIYF

j_gene: TRBJ2-5
v_gene: TRBV7-2
abundance: .
d_gene: .
CDR3nt: TGTGCCAGCAGCTTAGGGAGGCAGGGAAAAGGAGGGGGGGAAGAGACCCAGTACTTC
CDR3aa: CASSLGRQGKGGGEETQYF

j_gene: TRBJ2-7
v_gene: TRBV28
abundance: .
d_gene: .
CDR3nt: TGTGCCAGCAGTCCCCGACAAGAGCAGTACTTC
CDR3aa: CASSPRQEQYF

j_gene: TRBJ1-1
v_gene: TRBV7-2
abundance: few
d_gene: .
CDR3nt: TGTGCCAGCAGCTTCGGGAACACTGAAGCTTTCTTT
CDR3aa: CASSFGNTEAFF

j_gene: TRBJ2-1
v_gene: TRBV5-1
abundance: .
d_gene: TRBD1
CDR3nt: TGCGCCAGCAGCACAACCGGGACAGGTCACAATGAGCAGTTCTTC
CDR3aa: CASSTTGTGHNEQFF

j_gene: TRBJ2-5
v_gene: TRBV5-5
abundance: .
d_gene: .
CDR3nt: TGTGCCAGCAGCTTGGATCGGAGAGTAGAGACCCAGTACTTC
CDR3aa: CASSLDRRVETQYF

j_gene: TRBJ2-5
v_gene: TRBV13
abundance: .
d_gene: .
CDR3nt: TGTGCCAGCAGCTGGGGACACAAGCCGTCAGAGACCCAGTACTTC
CDR3aa: CASSWGHKPSETQYF

j_gene: TRBJ2-3
v_gene: TRBV5-1
abundance: .
d_gene: .
CDR3nt: TGCGCCAGCAGCTTGGACACCGCTAGCACAGATACGCAGTATTTT
CDR3aa: CASSLDTASTDTQYF

j_gene: TRBJ2-3
v_gene: TRBV6-1
abundance: .
d_gene: TRBD2
CDR3nt: TGTGCCAGCAGTGAAGCGGTAGGACTAGCGGGGGGAGATACGCAGTATTTT
CDR3aa: CASSEAVGLAGGDTQYF